The entry below gives a single T cell receptor beta chain sequence along with its context. A few counts support this clonotype. Its antigen remains unidentified. No clone much larger than this one lies a single base away; base qualities are absent. Moderately to severely active disease, a Clinical Activity Score of at least 3, a NOSPECS grade of at least 4, and a duration under 3 months were present in ophthalmopathy patients. Any patient with an uncontrolled infection, another autoimmune disease, pregnancy or lactation was excluded. Clinical symptoms, serum thyroxine and TRAb, thyroid ultrasound, and orbital computed tomography formed the basis for the diagnoses. PBMCs were separated from roughly 10 ml of fresh peripheral blood using Ficoll-Paque density gradient centrifugation. Total RNA was extracted using Trizol reagent, and RNA quality was assessed on an Agilent 2100 Bioanalyzer. These data belong to a study of T cells in Graves' hyperthyroidism and ophthalmopathy (dated by TCRdb to about 2019). For the study in its entirety: Peripheral blood was collected at initial diagnosis, before any treatment. Once sampling was done, hyperthyroidism patients were given methimazole at a starting dose of 30 mg daily, whereas ophthalmopathy patients were given high-dose intravenous methylprednisolone. Whether ophthalmopathy could be predicted prospectively was tested in an independent validation cohort made up of 18 to 20 hyperthyroidism patients plus 17 patients who later progressed to ophthalmopathy. To identify TCR V-J signatures that set the groups apart, the researchers used a discovery cohort of 100 patients, made up of 40 to 45 with Graves' ophthalmopathy and 55 to 65 with stable Graves' hyperthyroidism. TCR Vbeta CDR3 sequencing of 120 to 150 peripheral blood samples (roughly 41 ophthalmopathy, some 75 hyperthyroidism and some 17 progressor patients) is reported in the paper. In roughly six Graves' hyperthyroidism patients, the study also compared T-cell repertoires from thyroid tissue with T-cell repertoires from blood. The roughly 100 discovery patients were randomly divided into training and test sets at a 7:3 ratio. What the authors observed across the whole study: Most expanded thyroid clonotypes (frequency above 0.001) were also detected in blood, suggesting blood repertoires may reflect thyroid immune responses. In validation, the model predicted progression to ophthalmopathy a median of approximately 6.3 months before onset, with 65% to 71% sensitivity and nearly 75% specificity. A 13 V-J signature model separated ophthalmopathy from stable hyperthyroidism, with roughly 88% sensitivity and roughly 81% specificity in cross-validation and 80%/75% in testing. Sample size was not statistically predetermined, and blinding of investigators to group allocation was not performed.

TCR beta CDR3 regions were amplified from RNA transcripts. A first-round RT-PCR of the TCR CDR3 used the HTBI primer set with the Qiagen OneStep RT-PCR kit. Libraries were constructed in a second round of multiplex PCR, after which size selection and purification were carried out. Sequencing of the libraries was done on an Illumina HiSeq2000 using paired-end 100 bp reads. For the original study's pipeline: SOAPnuke was used to process the raw data, removing reads that contained adapters or uncalled bases, had a mean Phred below 15, or lacked an exact match to the constant primer or identifier. COPE v1.2.5 was used to merge the high-quality paired reads, and each unique nucleotide sequence was defined as a clonotype. MiTCR v1.1 was used to align the clonotypes against IMGT TRBV, TRBD and TRBJ reference segments. The analysis was restricted to V-J combinations with a frequency above 0.0001, which together covered approximately 99% of the repertoires. A TCS score was defined as the ratio of F50 (clonal expansion) to E x V (chaos), with BLOSUM62-based TCRdist applied between CDR3 peptides within each V-J. Welch's t-statistics and random forest reduced some 510 V-J features to 13, which were used in a naive Bayes classifier (R e1071). The Morisita-Horn index was used to measure how similar the thyroid and blood repertoires were. TCRdb's own reprocessing of the public reads used fastp at Q25 and MiXCR and kept productive beta chains. Rows with one shared CDR3 protein collapse into an entry with the most common genes and DNA. TCRdb, rather than the study authors, made the V and J calls. The sample table shows approximately 610,000 distinct CDR3 sequences, and 14% to 15% are seen once. The ten biggest clones cover roughly 4.5% of the sample.

The germline V gene (reference sequence) yields DFQATT for CDR1 and SNEGSKA for CDR2. From the cysteine up to the phenylalanine, the CDR3 has a length of 13 residues. CDR3 DNA only is kept here, 39 bases in frame from base 1. V was cut back by 3 bases and J by 3 bases, leaving a gap of 12 bases between them. The TCR originated in a woman aged 40 to 55 with Graves' ophthalmopathy. The rearrangement joined TRBV20-1 to TRBJ2-7, and TRBD1 may be the D gene, going by 6 matching bases. The sample taken for sequencing was blood. The nucleotides read TGCAGTGCTAGCGACGGACAGAGCTACGAGCAGTACTTC. It translates to CSASDGQSYEQYF.